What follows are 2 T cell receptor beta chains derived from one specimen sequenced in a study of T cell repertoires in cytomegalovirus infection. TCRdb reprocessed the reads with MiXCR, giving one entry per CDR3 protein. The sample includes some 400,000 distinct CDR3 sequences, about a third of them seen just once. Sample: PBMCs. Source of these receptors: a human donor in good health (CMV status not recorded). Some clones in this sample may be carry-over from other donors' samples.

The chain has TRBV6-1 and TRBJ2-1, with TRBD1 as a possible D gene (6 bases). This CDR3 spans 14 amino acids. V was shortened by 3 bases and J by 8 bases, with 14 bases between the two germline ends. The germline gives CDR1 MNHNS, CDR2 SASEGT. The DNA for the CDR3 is TGTGCCAGCAGTGATGGTCAGGGGTGGGATGAGCAGTTCTTC. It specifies CASSDGQGWDEQFF.

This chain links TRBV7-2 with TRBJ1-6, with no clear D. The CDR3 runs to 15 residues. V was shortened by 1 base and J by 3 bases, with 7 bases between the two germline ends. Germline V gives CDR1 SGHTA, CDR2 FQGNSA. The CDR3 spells CASSLGGVYNSPLHF. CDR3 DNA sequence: TGTGCCAGCAGCTTAGGAGGCGTCTATAATTCACCCCTCCACTTT.